Presented here are 5 T cell receptor beta chains from one specimen sequenced in a study of breast tumors, draining lymph nodes, adjacent tissues. The lymph nodes were axillary draining lymph nodes from breast cancer patients. TCRdb re-called the multiplex PCR reads through MiXCR, storing one row per CDR3 protein. The data hold about 230,000 distinct CDR3 sequences, with about a third observed a single time. The specimen was axillary lymph node tissue. These receptor sequences come from a female donor with breast cancer. Some clones in this sample may be carry-over from other donors' samples.

This clonotype has a count of ten or more. V usage is TRBV2 and J usage is TRBJ1-1, with D possibly being TRBD1 (5 bases). From germline, CDR1 is SNHLY and CDR2 FYNNEI. Trimming left V 4 bases short and J 3 bases short, with 15 bases between. This CDR3 region has 15 residues. The CDR3 loop is CASSGGWGPHTEAFF. For the CDR3, the DNA is TGTGCCAGCAGTGGGGGGTGGGGCCCTCACACTGAAGCTTTCTTT.

V and J are TRBV18 and TRBJ2-1, with a weak D call TRBD2 (6 bases). Germline V CDR1 and CDR2: KGHSH, LQKENI. V dropped 3 bases and J dropped 8 bases, with 17 bases sitting between them. CDR3 length: 15 amino acids. The CDR3 coding sequence is TGTGCCAGCTCACCCTTCGGGACGGGAGCTCATGAGCAGTTCTTC. It yields the protein CASSPFGTGAHEQFF.

This clonotype was counted ten times or more. A clone one base away is much larger, so this may be a read error. The chain uses TRBV7-2 and TRBJ2-6; D could derive from TRBD1 or TRBD2 (5 bases each). The CDR3 totals 15 residues. From germline, CDR1 is SGHTA and CDR2 FQGNSA. CDR3 in DNA: TGTGCCAGCAGCCGTGTGACATACGGGGCCAACGTCCTGCCTTTC. It codes for CASSRVTYGANVLPF. The full variable domain, completed using reference TRBV7-2 and TRBJ2-6, is GAGVSQSPSNKVTEKGKDVELRCDPISGHTALYWYRQSLGQGLEFLIYFQGNSAPDKSGLPSDRFSAERTGGSVSTLTIQRTQQEDSAVYLCASSRVTYGANVLPFGAGSRLTVL.

Ten or more counts support this clonotype. The chain is built from TRBV9 and TRBJ2-1; D is undetermined. The CDR3 contains 15 residues. V lost 3 bases to trimming and J lost 0 bases, with 10 bases between them. Germline assignment: CDR1 SGDLS and CDR2 YYNGEE. Here the CDR3 reads CASSEDGSSYNEQFF. Written as DNA, the CDR3 is TGTGCCAGCAGCGAGGACGGCAGCTCCTACAATGAGCAGTTCTTC.

V and J are TRBV2 and TRBJ1-5; TRBD1 might be the D (5 bases). The germline CDR1 and CDR2 sequences are SNHLY and FYNNEI. The CDR3 is 13 amino acids. V was clipped by 1 base and J by 13 bases, with 14 bases between them. CDR3 bases: TGTGCCAGCAGTGAAGGCAGGGTTCAGTCTCAGCATTTT. As protein: CASSEGRVQSQHF. The full variable domain, completed using reference TRBV2 and TRBJ1-5, is EPEVTQTPSHQVTQMGQEVILRCVPISNHLYFYWYRQILGQKVEFLVSFYNNEISEKSEIFDDQFSVERPDGSNFTLKIRSTKLEDSAMYFCASSEGRVQSQHFGDGTRLSIL.